The 14 T cell receptor beta chains reported below all come from one sample, sequenced in a study of T cells in Graves' hyperthyroidism and ophthalmopathy. Amplification of TCR beta CDR3 regions used RNA as the template. The HTBI set primed first-round TCR CDR3 RT-PCR. TCRdb reanalysed the multiplex PCR reads using MiXCR and keeps one entry per CDR3 protein. The sample consists of about 590,000 distinct CDR3 sequences, 15% to 19% of them appearing once. The sample comprised blood. The receptor source for this set is a woman in her 30s with Graves' hyperthyroidism.

This clonotype showed up just a few times. The chain links TRBV3-1 to TRBJ2-2; 10 positions match TRBD2. Germline loops: CDR1 LGHDT, CDR2 YNNKEL (reference sequence). CDR3 size: 16 residues. V dropped 5 bases and J dropped 4; count of bases not matched to a gene: 7. The CDR3 protein is CASSSLAGAATGELFF. The CDR3 DNA is TGTGCCAGCAGCTCTCTAGCGGGAGCGGCCACCGGGGAGCTGTTTTTT. The full variable domain, its missing parts supplied by reference TRBV3-1 and TRBJ2-2, is DTAVSQTPKYLVTQMGNDKSIKCEQNLGHDTMYWYKQDSKKFLKIMFSYNNKELIINETVPNRFSPKSPDKAHLNLHINSLELGDSAVYFCASSSLAGAATGELFFGEGSRLTVL.

This clonotype showed up just a few times. This chain joins TRBV25-1 and TRBJ2-7; 13 bases are a match to TRBD2. CDR1 and CDR2 from the germline V gene are MGHDK and SYGVNS. With 1 base clipped from V and 4 bases from J, the junction kept 1 base outside the gene matches. This CDR3 spans 15 amino acids. DNA for the CDR3: TGTGCCAGCAGTGAATGGACTAGCGGGAGTTACGAGCAGTACTTC. It yields the protein CASSEWTSGSYEQYF.

In its sample, this clonotype was seen a few times. The chain carries TRBV12-3 or TRBV12-4 and TRBJ2-3; 9 nucleotides align to TRBD2. The junction had 12 bases not matched to a gene; V was cut back by 5 bases and J by 3 bases. The CDR3 contains 17 residues. The CDR3 DNA reads as TGTGCCAGCAGTCTTCCGATAGCGGGAGAAGTAACAGATACGCAGTATTTT. Translation gives CASSLPIAGEVTDTQYF.

This clonotype was seen at least ten times. One end of the junction varies from germline; a read error may be responsible. The J gene is TRBJ2-2, the V gene TRBV12-3 or TRBV12-4; tentatively, D is TRBD2 (5 bases). The CDR3 loop spans 14 amino acids. This CDR3 reads CASSLGLNTGELFF. CDR3 sequence (DNA): TGTGCCAGCAGCTTAGGACTGAACACCGGGGAGCTGTTTTTT.

The chain employs TRBV20-1 and TRBJ1-4, with TRBD1 identical over 9 bases. The V gene's germline CDR1 is DFQATT and CDR2 SNEGSKA (reference sequence). The CDR3 runs 15 residues. V lost 3 bases to trimming and J lost 6 bases; unmatched junction nucleotides: 8. The CDR3 protein is CSARGRGQGYEKLFF. The CDR3 bases are TGCAGTGCTAGGGGTAGGGGACAGGGCTATGAAAAACTGTTTTTT.

This clonotype was detected many times. The gene calls are TRBV27 and TRBJ2-1, with 14 bases aligning to TRBD2. After removal of 4 bases from V and 9 bases from J, the junction contained 5 bases not matched to a gene. Looked up from germline, CDR1 is MNHEY and CDR2 is SMNVEV (reference sequence). This CDR3 spans 15 amino acids. The CDR3 protein is CASSSRLAGGSEQFF. CDR3 sequence (DNA): TGTGCCAGCAGTTCAAGACTAGCGGGAGGGAGTGAGCAGTTCTTC.

This clonotype occurred many times. CDR3 loop: CASSLAADYRGNEQFF. The CDR3 bases are TGTGCCAGCAGCTTGGCTGCGGACTACCGCGGCAATGAGCAGTTCTTC. V gene TRBV5-5 combines with J gene TRBJ2-1; TRBD2 is a possible D gene (6 bases). CDR3 length equals 16 residues. The V end was cut by 0 bases, the J end by 6 bases, with 16 bases between. Per germline, CDR1 SGHKS and CDR2 YYEKEE (reference sequence).

This clonotype was seen many times. This chain links TRBV20-1 with TRBJ2-5; 7 bases fit TRBD1. The CDR3 totals 15 residues. The V gene end was trimmed by 0 bases and the J gene end by 1 base; junction bases not matched to a gene: 5. Germline CDR1 DFQATT, CDR2 SNEGSKA (reference sequence). The CDR3 sequence is CSARDPTGPQETQYF. The CDR3, as DNA: TGCAGTGCTAGAGATCCGACAGGGCCCCAAGAGACCCAGTACTTC.

This clonotype was recorded at least ten times. This chain links TRBV27 with TRBJ2-3; tentatively, D is TRBD1 or TRBD2 (6 bases each). CDR1 and CDR2 (germline): MNHEY, SMNVEV (reference sequence). V was pared by 3 bases and J by 3 bases, with 13 bases between. The CDR3 totals 15 residues. This CDR3 is CASSFGGLRTDTQYF. CDR3 DNA sequence: TGTGCCAGCAGTTTTGGGGGGCTAAGAACAGATACGCAGTATTTT.

The chain is built from TRBV28 and TRBJ2-7; 8 bases fit TRBD1. This CDR3 has 13 residues. Germline trimming cut 7 bases from V and 6 bases from J; bases unmatched to any gene: 8. The germline V gene encodes CDR1 MDHEN and CDR2 SYDVKM. The CDR3 bases are TGTGCCAGCAAAACAGGGGGTCGCGGCGAGCAGTACTTC. It translates to CASKTGGRGEQYF.

The chain has TRBV5-1 and TRBJ2-4; 7 positions agree with TRBD1. Germline CDR1 and CDR2: SGHRS and YFSETQ. V lost 4 bases and J lost 1; bases outside the gene matches: 5. The CDR3 has 15 residues. CDR3 residues: CASSPAQGAKNIQYF. The CDR3 coding sequence is TGCGCCAGCAGCCCGGCACAGGGGGCCAAAAACATTCAGTACTTC. The full variable domain, completed using reference TRBV5-1 and TRBJ2-4, is KAGVTQTPRYLIKTRGQQVTLSCSPISGHRSVSWYQQTPGQGLQFLFEYFSETQRNKGNFPGRFSGRQFSNSRSEMNVSTLELGDSALYLCASSPAQGAKNIQYFGAGTRLSVL.

As concerns this clonotype: This sequence may be a read error, since a much larger clone differs from it by one base. This chain uses TRBV12-3 or TRBV12-4 with TRBJ2-7; no firm D call. The length of the CDR3 is 13 residues. This chain's CDR3 is CAGSRTESREQYF. The CDR3 bases are TGTGCCGGCAGCCGGACGGAGTCGAGGGAGCAGTACTTC.

CDR3 protein: CASSYSNSRYSYEQYF. Here the CDR3 DNA reads TGTGCCAGCAGTTACTCGAATTCTCGGTACTCCTACGAGCAGTACTTC. The chain is built from TRBV6-2 or TRBV6-3 and TRBJ2-7, with D uncertain. CDR1 is MNHEY, CDR2 SVGEGT, per germline. Trimming took off 0 bases at V and 0 bases at J, with 12 bases between the two ends. The CDR3 consists of 16 residues.

This clonotype was counted between two and nine times. This chain joins TRBV7-3 and TRBJ2-1; 15 nucleotides align to TRBD2. Trimming cost V 5 bases and J 5 bases; bases outside gene matches: 13. Germline V gives CDR1 SGHTA, CDR2 FQGTGA. This CDR3 spans 19 amino acids. For the CDR3, the DNA is TGTGCCAGCAGCCTGCGGACTAGCGGGAGGGAGGGACCGGACAATGAGCAGTTCTTC. Amino acid sequence: CASSLRTSGREGPDNEQFF.